Listed below are T cell receptor beta chains from one sample, sequenced in a study of T cells after yellow fever vaccination. MiXCR, applied by TCRdb to the 5' RACE reads, yields one record per CDR3 protein. The sample lists about 340,000 distinct CDR3 sequences, 3% to 4.5% occurring once. The sample was PBMCs, taken 5 days after the yellow fever booster vaccination. These receptors all stem from a man between 18 and 29 years old who received the YFV17D yellow fever vaccine. The CDR3 runs from the conserved cysteine through the conserved F or W. The D gene is left open where the match is weak. Clone sizes are given selectively: once, few, many, or a class where the clone is expanded.

>TRBV25-1|TRBJ1-5|-|-
CASSEYGWLSNQPQHF
TGTGCCAGCAGTGAATATGGTTGGTTATCGAATCAGCCCCAGCATTTT
>TRBV7-2|TRBJ2-7|many|-
CASSLVKKYEQYF
TGTGCCAGCAGCTTGGTTAAGAAGTACGAGCAGTACTTC
>TRBV20-1|TRBJ1-5|-|-
CSAWPLSLMGQPQHF
TGCAGTGCTTGGCCCCTGAGCCTGATGGGTCAGCCCCAGCATTTT
>TRBV20-1|TRBJ1-4|few|-
CSARGRTNEKLFF
TGCAGTGCTAGAGGGAGGACTAATGAAAAACTGTTTTTT
>TRBV4-2|TRBJ2-5|-|-
CASSQELLGETQYF
TGTGCCAGCAGCCAAGAGTTGCTGGGAGAGACCCAGTACTTC
>TRBV20-1|TRBJ2-5|many|-
CSAPSGPPETQYF
TGCAGTGCTCCCTCGGGTCCCCCCGAGACCCAGTACTTC
>TRBV7-2|TRBJ2-2|many|-
CASSLGITGELFF
TGTGCCAGCAGCTTAGGAATCACCGGGGAGCTGTTTTTT
>TRBV27|TRBJ2-3|-|TRBD2
CASSLIPAGGLDTQYF
TGTGCCAGCAGTTTAATCCCAGCGGGGGGGCTGGATACGCAGTATTTT
>TRBV3-1|TRBJ1-6|-|-
CASSQDWQAYNSPLHF
TGTGCCAGCAGCCAAGATTGGCAGGCCTATAATTCACCCCTCCACTTT
>TRBV18|TRBJ1-5|-|-
CASSPSPSWDQPQHF
TGTGCCAGCTCACCATCCCCCTCATGGGATCAGCCCCAGCATTTT
>TRBV11-2|TRBJ2-5|-|-
CASSLDIGNPKETQYF
TGTGCCAGCAGCCTTGACATCGGGAACCCTAAAGAGACCCAGTACTTC
>TRBV7-6|TRBJ2-2|many|-
CASSLGGLKRGSGELFF
TGTGCCAGCAGCTTAGGAGGACTAAAGAGGGGGTCCGGGGAGCTGTTTTTT
>TRBV5-1|TRBJ2-6|many|-
CASSPTANSGANVLTF
TGCGCCAGCAGTCCCACGGCGAACTCTGGGGCCAACGTCCTGACTTTC
>TRBV7-2|TRBJ1-5|few|-
CASSRVRNQPQHF
TGTGCCAGCAGCCGAGTGCGCAATCAGCCCCAGCATTTT
>TRBV9|TRBJ2-5|many|-
CASSVGQFKETQYF
TGTGCCAGCAGCGTAGGACAGTTTAAAGAGACCCAGTACTTC
>TRBV7-2|TRBJ2-7|few|-
CASSLVRSRVPYEQYF
TGTGCCAGCAGCTTAGTGAGGTCCAGGGTGCCCTACGAGCAGTACTTC
>TRBV6-5|TRBJ2-5|-|TRBD2
CASSYPSGGAKTQYF
TGTGCCAGCAGTTATCCTAGCGGGGGGGCCAAGACCCAGTACTTC
>TRBV10-3|TRBJ2-2|-|-
CAISEFSANTGELFF
TGTGCCATCAGTGAGTTTTCTGCGAACACCGGGGAGCTGTTTTTT
>TRBV9|TRBJ2-6|-|-
CASSAPQGRSGANVLTF
TGTGCCAGCAGCGCACCACAGGGTCGATCTGGGGCCAACGTCCTGACTTTC
>TRBV7-8|TRBJ2-1|many|-
CASSLMANEQFF
TGTGCCAGCAGCTTAATGGCGAATGAGCAGTTCTTC
>TRBV7-9|TRBJ1-1|-|TRBD1
CAGDRGLNTEAFF
TGTGCCGGGGACAGGGGGCTGAACACTGAAGCTTTCTTT
>TRBV6-5|TRBJ1-2|many|-
CASSPGAPVEGYTF
TGTGCCAGCAGTCCCGGGGCGCCGGTTGAGGGCTACACCTTC
>TRBV7-8|TRBJ2-3|-|-
CASSQQDGSTDTQYF
TGTGCCAGCAGCCAACAGGACGGTAGCACAGATACGCAGTATTTT
>TRBV10-3|TRBJ2-7|few|-
CAISELLEQYF
TGTGCCATCAGTGAGTTATTGGAGCAGTACTTC